This paragraph reports one T cell receptor (beta chain). A junction boundary mismatches the germline segment, possibly from a read error. At the DNA level, this CDR3 is encoded by other sequences in the same sample as well. This entry belongs to a study of blood T cell repertoires in COVID-19. Assay: immunoSEQ multiplex PCR; the TCRdb copy retains only in-frame clones and omits some. This sample has over 150,000 clones, with under 90% found just once. This CDR3 is built from 15 residues. CDR1 ENHRY and CDR2 SYGVKD come from the germline V gene. The clonotype originates from a man aged 45-60 years who had recovered from COVID-19. Material for sequencing was PBMCs or T cells enriched from blood (not recorded which). V is TRBV10-3 and J is TRBJ1-2; possible D gene TRBD1, 5 bases. The CDR3 DNA sequence: TGTGCCATCAGTGAGTCGCCAGGGTATAACTATGGCTACACTTTC. Translated, it gives CAISESPGYNYGYTF.